Below are 21 T cell receptor beta chains sequenced from a single sample in a study of T cell responses to AZD1222 COVID-19 vaccine. Assay used: immunoSEQ multiplex PCR; TCRdb lists only in-frame clones, some missing. The data hold 140,000 to 150,000 clones, with around 92% observed a single time. Sequenced material: peripheral blood, taken 28 days after the second AZD1222 dose. The receptors were gathered from an adult who received the AZD1222 COVID-19 vaccine.

The J gene is TRBJ1-6, the V gene TRBV7-9; possible D gene TRBD1, 6 bases. With 1 base removed from V and 7 bases from J, the gap between germline ends came to 11 bases. The germline CDR1 and CDR2 sequences are SEHNR and FQNEAQ (reference sequence). CDR3 length equals 15 residues. The CDR3 DNA is TGTGCCAGCAGCTTAGAGGGGGATCCGAATTCACCCCTCCACTTT. Translated: CASSLEGDPNSPLHF. Full variable domain (remainder filled in from reference TRBV7-9 and TRBJ1-6): DTGVSQNPRHKITKRGQNVTFRCDPISEHNRLYWYRQTLGQGPEFLTYFQNEAQLEKSRLLSDRFSAERPKGSFSTLEIQRTEQGDSAMYLCASSLEGDPNSPLHFGNGTRLTVT.

The chain has TRBV5-1 and TRBJ1-2; 7 bases line up with TRBD1. Per the germline V gene, CDR1 is SGHRS and CDR2 is YFSETQ. This CDR3 spans 14 amino acids. The trim removed 0 bases at V and 6 bases at J, leaving 5 bases unmatched. The CDR3: CASSLARTGDGYTF. In nucleotides, the CDR3 is TGCGCCAGCAGCTTGGCTAGGACAGGTGATGGCTACACCTTC.

The chain recombines TRBV3-1 (or the pseudogene TRBV3-2) with TRBJ2-7, with D uncertain. V lost 1 base and J lost 4, with 8 bases in between. Germline CDR1 and CDR2: LGHDT and YNNKEL (reference sequence). The CDR3 sequence is 13 residues long. Written as DNA, the CDR3 is TGTGCCAGCAGCCAAGCTGGCGGATACGAGCAGTACTTC. The encoded protein is CASSQAGGYEQYF.

The chain has TRBV28 and TRBJ2-7, with TRBD2 identical over 7 bases. Losses at the gene ends were 5 bases for V and 0 bases for J; bases not matched to a gene: 13. The germline V gene encodes CDR1 MDHEN and CDR2 SYDVKM. The CDR3 is 17 residues long. CDR3 loop: CASSPPWGGYSSYEQYF. CDR3 coding DNA: TGTGCCAGCAGTCCACCCTGGGGGGGGTATAGCTCCTACGAGCAGTACTTC.

The V gene is TRBV5-4, the J gene TRBJ2-6; 12 bases line up with TRBD2. Germline trimming cut 3 bases from V and 0 bases from J; bases unmatched to any gene: 4. Per germline, CDR1 SGHNT and CDR2 YYREEE (reference sequence). CDR3 length: 18 residues. CDR3 sequence (DNA): TGTGCCAGCAGCTCGGGACTAGCGGGTTTCTCTGGGGCCAACGTCCTGACTTTC. Amino acid sequence: CASSSGLAGFSGANVLTF.

This clone was seen just once. The chain couples TRBV30 to TRBJ1-6; no reliable D call. There are 13 residues in the CDR3. CDR1 GTSNPN and CDR2 SVGIG come from the germline V gene (reference sequence). With 2 bases removed from V and 8 bases from J, the gap between germline ends came to 10 bases. The CDR3 bases are TGTGCCTGGAGTATGCACAAGGATTCACCCCTCCACTTT. The encoded protein is CAWSMHKDSPLHF.

V is TRBV28 and J is TRBJ2-7; TRBD1 might be the D (6 bases). This CDR3 is 13 amino acids long. CDR1 MDHEN and CDR2 SYDVKM come from the germline V gene. With 5 bases removed from V and 5 bases from J, the gap between germline ends came to 13 bases. The CDR3 region is CASSITGTHEQYF. The DNA for the CDR3 is TGTGCCAGCAGTATAACAGGGACCCACGAGCAGTACTTC.

This clone was recorded a few times. The chain employs TRBV4-1 and TRBJ1-5, with D possibly TRBD1 on 6 matching bases. Germline loops: CDR1 MGHRA, CDR2 YSYEKL. V lost 6 bases to trimming and J lost 2 bases, with 17 bases between them. The CDR3 contains 16 residues. The CDR3 coding sequence is TGCGCCAGCAGACTCGATGGGGGGCTAGGCAATCAGCCCCAGCATTTT. Its translation: CASRLDGGLGNQPQHF.

The CDR3 sequence: CASSYASSYNEQFF. CDR3 sequence (DNA): TGTGCCAGCAGCTATGCTAGCTCCTACAATGAGCAGTTCTTC. The chain couples TRBV3-1 (or the pseudogene TRBV3-2) to TRBJ2-1; D remains ambiguous. The CDR3 length is 14 residues. The V and J ends lost 5 bases and 0 bases respectively, with 8 bases between them. Germline V lookup: CDR1 LGHDT, CDR2 YNNKEL (reference sequence).

The chain recombines TRBV21-1 with TRBJ1-4; TRBD1 was called by the table and not checked on the DNA. TRBV21-1 constitutes a pseudogene. CDR3 length equals 19 residues. CDR3 residues: CASSGRDRGRISTNEKLFF. The CDR3 region has the DNA TGTGCCAGCAGCGGCCGGGACAGGGGGCGGATATCGACTAATGAAAAACTGTTTTTT.

The V and J genes are TRBV28 and TRBJ2-5; TRBD1 is a possible D gene (5 bases). This CDR3 is built from 14 residues. V lost 4 bases and J lost 9, with 18 bases in between. Germline V lookup: CDR1 MDHEN, CDR2 SYDVKM. The CDR3 loop is CASSSPGQPRAQYF. The DNA for the CDR3 is TGTGCCAGCAGTTCCCCAGGACAACCAAGGGCCCAGTACTTC. Using reference TRBV28 and TRBJ2-5 for the parts outside the CDR3, the full variable domain is DVKVTQSSRYLVKRTGEKVFLECVQDMDHENMFWYRQDPGLGLRLIYFSYDVKMKEKGDIPEGYSVSREKKERFSLILESASTNQTSMYLCASSSPGQPRAQYFGPGTRLLVL.

The CDR3 region is CASSTNTGELFF. Here the CDR3 DNA reads TGTGCCAGCAGTACGAACACCGGGGAGCTGTTTTTT. The chain combines TRBV6-6 with TRBJ2-2; D is ambiguous. The CDR3 loop spans 12 amino acids. Germline V gene lookup returns CDR1 MNHNY and CDR2 SVGAGI (reference sequence). Trimming removed 5 bases at V and 0 bases at J, with 1 base between.

The V and J genes are TRBV19 and TRBJ1-1; 11 bases match TRBD1. This CDR3 spans 13 amino acids. V lost 7 bases to trimming and J lost 4 bases; unmatched junction nucleotides: 2. Germline CDR1 LNHDA, CDR2 SQIVND (reference sequence). The CDR3 nucleotides read TGTGCCAGTATTGGGACAGGGGGCACTGAAGCTTTCTTT. Protein sequence: CASIGTGGTEAFF.

This chain joins TRBV28 and TRBJ1-1, with 9 nucleotides matching TRBD1. Trimming cost V 7 bases and J 8 bases; bases outside gene matches: 8. The CDR3 sequence is 13 residues long. Germline-derived CDR1 and CDR2 are MDHEN and SYDVKM. DNA of the CDR3: TGTGCCAGCAACCTAGCCGGGACAGGGGAAGCTTTCTTT. Its translation: CASNLAGTGEAFF.

This chain joins TRBV6-2 or TRBV6-3 and TRBJ1-2; unclear D gene. This CDR3 contains 16 residues. Between the trimmed V and J ends, which lost 0 bases and 8 bases, there was a span of 19 bases. Germline V gives CDR1 MNHEY, CDR2 SVGEGT. This CDR3 reads CASSYSLGSPNSGYTF. In DNA, the CDR3 is TGTGCCAGCAGTTACTCCCTCGGAAGCCCGAATTCGGGCTACACCTTC.

The rearrangement uses TRBV28 and TRBJ1-5, with TRBD1 identical over 9 bases. The CDR3 extends over 15 amino acids. V dropped 6 bases and J dropped 5; count of bases not matched to a gene: 8. Germline lookup yields CDR1 MDHEN and CDR2 SYDVKM. The CDR3 DNA sequence: TGTGCCAGCAGGGGAACAGGGGGCCATCATCAGCCCCAGCATTTT. Translation: CASRGTGGHHQPQHF.

V and J are TRBV5-1 and TRBJ2-5, with D tentatively TRBD1 (6 bases). Trimming stripped 4 bases from V and 1 base from J, with 11 bases between. The germline gives CDR1 SGHRS, CDR2 YFSETQ. This CDR3 has 14 residues. The CDR3 sequence: CASSPGQPQETQYF. DNA of the CDR3: TGCGCCAGCAGCCCTGGACAGCCCCAAGAGACCCAGTACTTC.

This chain uses TRBV5-5 with TRBJ1-2; 7 bases align to TRBD1. Per the germline V gene, CDR1 is SGHKS and CDR2 is YYEKEE (reference sequence). Trimming removed 4 bases from V and 1 base from J; junction bases left unmatched: 4. This CDR3 is built from 14 residues. CDR3 protein: CASSAGTDNYGYTF. The DNA of the CDR3 is TGTGCCAGCAGCGCGGGGACAGATAACTATGGCTACACCTTC. The full variable domain, completed using reference TRBV5-5 and TRBJ1-2, is DAGVTQSPTHLIKTRGQQVTLRCSPISGHKSVSWYQQVLGQGPQFIFQYYEKEERGRGNFPDRFSARQFPNYSSELNVNALLLGDSALYLCASSAGTDNYGYTFGSGTRLTVV.

This chain uses TRBV7-9 with TRBJ2-3; 15 bases align to TRBD2. The CDR3 runs to 16 residues. V shed 5 bases and J 6 bases; nucleotides not matched to a gene: 6. Germline V lookup: CDR1 SEHNR, CDR2 FQNEAQ (reference sequence). The DNA of the CDR3 is TGTGCCAGCAGCCGGACTAGCGGGAGGGCCCTCGATACGCAGTATTTT. This translates into CASSRTSGRALDTQYF.

The chain links TRBV28 to TRBJ2-5; 9 bases fit TRBD1. This CDR3 is 16 amino acids long. V dropped 5 bases and J dropped 4; count of bases not matched to a gene: 11. Germline CDR1 is MDHEN and CDR2 is SYDVKM. The CDR3 loop reads CASSPLRDRVTETQYF. Here the CDR3 DNA reads TGTGCCAGCAGTCCTCTACGGGACAGGGTAACAGAGACCCAGTACTTC.

The chain carries TRBV29-1 and TRBJ2-1; D ambiguous. The CDR3 extends over 10 amino acids. Per germline, CDR1 SQVTM and CDR2 ANQGSEA. Trimming cost V 6 bases and J 7 bases, with 7 bases left between them. The CDR3 here is CSVRLNEQFF. CDR3 sequence (DNA): TGCAGCGTAAGACTGAATGAGCAGTTCTTC.